The clone carrying this TCR beta chain was detected many times. The CDR3 loop spans 14 amino acids. Trimming removed 6 bases from V and 1 base from J, with 12 bases in between. Germline loops: CDR1 SGHTA, CDR2 FQGNSA. TCRdb ran MiXCR on the 5' RACE reads and lists one entry per CDR3 protein. Of some 250,000 distinct CDR3 sequences in the sample, roughly 13% were seen once. This entry comes from a study of identical twins. The same sample was also studied in work on yellow fever vaccine responses in identical twins.

What was sequenced was memory (CD45RO+) T cells sorted from blood. This chain uses TRBV7-2 with TRBJ1-1; possibly TRBD1 for D (6 bases). The receptor's source is a woman in her late teens or twenties in good health. CDR3 loop: CASRRGGPNTEAFF. The DNA for the CDR3 is TGTGCCAGCAGACGGGGGGGGCCGAACACTGAAGCTTTCTTT.